The rows below give T cell receptor beta chains drawn from one sample of a study of molecular identifiers for immune sequencing clone quantification. TCRdb passed the PCR reads through MiXCR, listing each CDR3 protein once. The sample has 250,000 to 400,000 distinct CDR3 sequences, over 20% seen once. Source material: naive CD8+ T cells from blood, with Jurkat cell RNA spiked in. These receptors were obtained from a human donor in good health. Some libraries in this study had Jurkat cell RNA spiked in. Each CDR3 is given with its conserved first and last residue. The order of the fields is CDR3 DNA, CDR3 protein, D gene, V gene, J gene, clone size. D genes are given only for firm matches. Only part of the rows carry a size: once, few, many, or a class if the clone is expanded.

CDR3nt: TGTGCCAGCAGCAAAGGTGGGCGGGAGGGGACAGATACGCAGTATTTT
CDR3aa: CASSKGGREGTDTQYF
d_gene: -
v_gene: TRBV21-1
j_gene: TRBJ2-3
abundance: many

CDR3nt: TGTGCCTGGAGTGTCGCAGGGGGGTACACAGATACGCAGTATTTC
CDR3aa: CAWSVAGGYTDTQYF
d_gene: -
v_gene: TRBV30
j_gene: TRBJ2-3
abundance: -

CDR3nt: TGTGCCAGCAGCTCGACCCTCCGGGAGGTTATCTACGAGCAGTACTTC
CDR3aa: CASSSTLREVIYEQYF
d_gene: TRBD2
v_gene: TRBV5-5
j_gene: TRBJ2-7
abundance: many

CDR3nt: TGCAGTGCTACGGCGGGAGTTGACGACGAGCAGTACTTC
CDR3aa: CSATAGVDDEQYF
d_gene: TRBD2
v_gene: TRBV20-1
j_gene: TRBJ2-7
abundance: -

CDR3nt: TGCGCCAGCAGTGACGGTTACTACGAGCAGTACTTC
CDR3aa: CASSDGYYEQYF
d_gene: -
v_gene: TRBV10-1
j_gene: TRBJ2-7
abundance: -

CDR3nt: TGCAGCGTTGAAGATCGGGTCACGGGGACCTCGAATGAGCAGTTCTTC
CDR3aa: CSVEDRVTGTSNEQFF
d_gene: -
v_gene: TRBV29-1
j_gene: TRBJ2-1
abundance: -

CDR3nt: TGTGCCAGCAACCCGTGGGTCCCTAGCAATCAGCCCCAGCATTTT
CDR3aa: CASNPWVPSNQPQHF
d_gene: -
v_gene: TRBV6-6
j_gene: TRBJ1-5
abundance: many

CDR3nt: TGCAGCGTTGGGGACATAGAGAACACTGAAGCTTTCTTT
CDR3aa: CSVGDIENTEAFF
d_gene: -
v_gene: TRBV29-1
j_gene: TRBJ1-1
abundance: many

CDR3nt: TGTGCCAGCAGCTACGCCTCTGGGCACTCCTACAAGCAGTACTTC
CDR3aa: CASSYASGHSYKQYF
d_gene: -
v_gene: TRBV11-2
j_gene: TRBJ2-7
abundance: -

CDR3nt: TGCGCCAGCAGCCAAGAACTTCGGACTAGCGGGCGCTACGAGCAGTACTTC
CDR3aa: CASSQELRTSGRYEQYF
d_gene: TRBD2
v_gene: TRBV4-3
j_gene: TRBJ2-7
abundance: many

CDR3nt: TGTGCCAGCAGTTTATACCTCCAGGGGTATGAGCAGTTCTTC
CDR3aa: CASSLYLQGYEQFF
d_gene: -
v_gene: TRBV12-3/TRBV12-4
j_gene: TRBJ2-1
abundance: many

CDR3nt: TGTGCCAGCAGCTTAGCGCAGGGGCACGTGTACCAAGAGACCCAGTACTTC
CDR3aa: CASSLAQGHVYQETQYF
d_gene: -
v_gene: TRBV7-6
j_gene: TRBJ2-5
abundance: many

CDR3nt: TGTGCCAGCAGTCCTTCAGGGTACACAGATACGCAGTATTTT
CDR3aa: CASSPSGYTDTQYF
d_gene: -
v_gene: TRBV12-3/TRBV12-4
j_gene: TRBJ2-3
abundance: many

CDR3nt: TGTGCCAGCAGCACCGGGACAGGCCAAGAGACCCAGTACTTC
CDR3aa: CASSTGTGQETQYF
d_gene: TRBD1
v_gene: TRBV11-2
j_gene: TRBJ2-5
abundance: many

CDR3nt: TGTGCCAGCAGCGTAGGGCAGGGGGCCGGTCAGCCCCAGCATTTT
CDR3aa: CASSVGQGAGQPQHF
d_gene: TRBD1
v_gene: TRBV9
j_gene: TRBJ1-5
abundance: many

CDR3nt: TGTGCCAGCAGCTTGGGAACAGGGCACTACGAGCAGTACTTC
CDR3aa: CASSLGTGHYEQYF
d_gene: -
v_gene: TRBV5-5
j_gene: TRBJ2-7
abundance: many

CDR3nt: TGTGCCAGCTCACCGCCCGGACAGGAGTCCTACGAGCAGTACTTC
CDR3aa: CASSPPGQESYEQYF
d_gene: TRBD1
v_gene: TRBV18
j_gene: TRBJ2-7
abundance: few

CDR3nt: TGTGCCAGCAGTTACGGACAGAACACTGAAGCTTTCTTT
CDR3aa: CASSYGQNTEAFF
d_gene: -
v_gene: TRBV6-2/TRBV6-3
j_gene: TRBJ1-1
abundance: many

CDR3nt: TGTGCCACCAGTGACCAGGACCGTCTGAACACCGGGGAGCTGTTTTTT
CDR3aa: CATSDQDRLNTGELFF
d_gene: -
v_gene: TRBV24-1
j_gene: TRBJ2-2
abundance: many

CDR3nt: TGTGCCAGCTCGCCTCCGGGACAGGTCACAGATACGCAGTATTTT
CDR3aa: CASSPPGQVTDTQYF
d_gene: TRBD1
v_gene: TRBV18
j_gene: TRBJ2-3
abundance: many

CDR3nt: TGTGCCAGCAGTTTATCTTCCAGAGGGGAGCTGTTTTTT
CDR3aa: CASSLSSRGELFF
d_gene: -
v_gene: TRBV28
j_gene: TRBJ2-2
abundance: many

CDR3nt: TGTGGCAGTAGTGCAGGGGGTTCCAGCTACGAGCAGTACTTC
CDR3aa: CGSSAGGSSYEQYF
d_gene: TRBD1
v_gene: TRBV19
j_gene: TRBJ2-7
abundance: -

CDR3nt: TGCGCCAGCAGCCCCACAGTTGGAGAGACCCAGTACTTC
CDR3aa: CASSPTVGETQYF
d_gene: -
v_gene: TRBV4-1
j_gene: TRBJ2-5
abundance: many

CDR3nt: TGTGCCAGCAGAGTTGGAGGGGAAGAGCAGTACTTC
CDR3aa: CASRVGGEEQYF
d_gene: -
v_gene: TRBV12-3/TRBV12-4
j_gene: TRBJ2-7
abundance: many

CDR3nt: TGTGCCACCGTAGACGGCCCTGAGCAGTACTTC
CDR3aa: CATVDGPEQYF
d_gene: -
v_gene: TRBV12-3/TRBV12-4
j_gene: TRBJ2-7
abundance: many